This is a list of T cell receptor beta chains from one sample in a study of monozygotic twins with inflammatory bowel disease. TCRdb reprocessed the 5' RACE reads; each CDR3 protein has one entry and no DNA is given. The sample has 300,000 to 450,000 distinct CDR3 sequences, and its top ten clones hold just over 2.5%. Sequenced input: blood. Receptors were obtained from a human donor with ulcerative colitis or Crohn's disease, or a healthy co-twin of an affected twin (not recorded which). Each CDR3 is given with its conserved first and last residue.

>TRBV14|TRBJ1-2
CASSQGSRPNYGYTF
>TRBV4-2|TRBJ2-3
CASSQDPGTPARDTQYF
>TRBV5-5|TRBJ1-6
CASSLGGQGSSYNSPLHF
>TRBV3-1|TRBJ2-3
CASSPGVEVSGATDTQYF
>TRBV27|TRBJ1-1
CASSLGYSQTEAFF
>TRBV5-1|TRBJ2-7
CASSPIYRWPYEQYF
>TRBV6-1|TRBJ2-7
CASSEIRADEQYF
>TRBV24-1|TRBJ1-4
CATSDRSRGGGEKLFF
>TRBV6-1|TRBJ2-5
CASSEAGTGRAQYF
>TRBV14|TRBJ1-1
CASSQDRGRTEAFF
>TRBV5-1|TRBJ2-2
CASRLTGELFF
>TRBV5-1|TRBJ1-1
CASSLALPGLTNTEAFF
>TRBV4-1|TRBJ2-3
CASSQERGATDTQYF
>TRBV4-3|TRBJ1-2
CASSPAGLPNYGYTF
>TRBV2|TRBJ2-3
CASSVTSGTDTQYF
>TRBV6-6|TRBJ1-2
CASTPRPYGYTF
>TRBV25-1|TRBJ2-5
CASSDPSGAEETQYF
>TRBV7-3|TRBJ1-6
CASSFTGGGSPLHF
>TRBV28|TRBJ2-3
CASSFPTAGGGTQYF
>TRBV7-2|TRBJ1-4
CASSLDATGATNEKLFF
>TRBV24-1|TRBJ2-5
CATSDPKSGQGQETQYF
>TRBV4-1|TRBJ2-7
CASSQPGQGYYEQYF
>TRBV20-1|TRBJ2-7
CSATGTGGWEQYF
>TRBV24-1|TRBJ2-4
CATSEGGDNIQYF
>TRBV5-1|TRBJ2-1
CASSFRGASYYNEQFF
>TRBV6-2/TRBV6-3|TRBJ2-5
CASSSLQLGTGETQYF
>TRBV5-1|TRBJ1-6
CASSVETGPPNSPLHF
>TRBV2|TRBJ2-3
CASRRTGGAGDTQYF
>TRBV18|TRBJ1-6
CASSPRGGDNSPLHF
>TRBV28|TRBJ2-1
CASSFGDEQFF
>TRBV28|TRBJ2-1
CASSSRVERNEQFF
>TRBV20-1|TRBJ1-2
CSAPGHLNYGYTF
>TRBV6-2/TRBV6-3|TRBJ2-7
CASSYQVGYEQYF
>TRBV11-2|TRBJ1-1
CASSLILGYKRSRTEAFF
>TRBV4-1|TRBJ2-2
CASSHLPGLAANTGELFF
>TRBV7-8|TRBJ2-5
CASFLIFETFQETQYF
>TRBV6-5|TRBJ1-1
CASSYSLAGGTEAFF
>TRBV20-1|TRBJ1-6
CSARQGALSDSPLHF
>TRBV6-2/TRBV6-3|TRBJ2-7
CASSYSGTGVSYEQYF
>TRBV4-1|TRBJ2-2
CASSHGTTNTGELFF
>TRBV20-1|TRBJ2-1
CSAPPSGGAYNEQFF
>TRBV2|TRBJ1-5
CASSAGTANQPQHF
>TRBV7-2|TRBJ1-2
CASTPTGTGVSYGYTF
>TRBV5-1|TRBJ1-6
CASSFDRGQSSYNSPLHF
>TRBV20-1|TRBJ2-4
CSASPRTKNIQYF
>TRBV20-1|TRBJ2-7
CSAIPRGSSGYEQYF
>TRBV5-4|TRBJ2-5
CASSEPGQRQETQYF
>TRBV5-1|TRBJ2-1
CASSPQQGSYNEQFF
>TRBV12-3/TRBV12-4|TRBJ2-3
CASSLTLAGDTQYF
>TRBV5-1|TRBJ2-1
CASSLRPLRGEYNEQFF
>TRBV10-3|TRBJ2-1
CAISDLIASSYNEQFF
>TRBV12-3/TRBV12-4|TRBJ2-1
CASSFSGKYNEQFF
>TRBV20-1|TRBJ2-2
CSARAGPNTGELFF
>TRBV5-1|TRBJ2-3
CASSLAVAGGSDTQYF
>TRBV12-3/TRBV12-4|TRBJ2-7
CASSPPSGESYEQYF
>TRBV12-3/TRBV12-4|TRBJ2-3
CASREGEATDTQYF
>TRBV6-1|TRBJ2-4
CASRPGLAGGWDIQYF